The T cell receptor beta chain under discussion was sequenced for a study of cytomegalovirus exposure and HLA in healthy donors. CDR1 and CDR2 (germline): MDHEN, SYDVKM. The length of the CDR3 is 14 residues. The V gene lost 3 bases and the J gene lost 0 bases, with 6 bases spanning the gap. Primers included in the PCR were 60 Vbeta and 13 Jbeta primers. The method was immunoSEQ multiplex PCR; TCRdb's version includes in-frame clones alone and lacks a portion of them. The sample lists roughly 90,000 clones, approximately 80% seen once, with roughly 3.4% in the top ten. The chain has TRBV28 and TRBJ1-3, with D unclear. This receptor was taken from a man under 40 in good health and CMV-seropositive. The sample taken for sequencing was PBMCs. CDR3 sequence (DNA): TGTGCCAGCAGTTTCCCATTCTCTGGAAACACCATATATTTT. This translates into CASSFPFSGNTIYF.